These 10 T cell receptor beta chains originate from one sample sequenced in a study of blood T cells in healthy people across ages. It was with a sample-barcoded 5' primer and a J-beta primer mix that a second PCR of roughly 7 to 12 cycles was run. TCRdb called the 5' RACE reads again in MiXCR, with one record for every CDR3 protein. The repertoire holds more than 900,000 distinct CDR3 sequences, with 20% to 25% as singletons. These sequences were also reported in another study, on T cells of mothers and their children.

Sequenced sample: blood. The receptors derive from a girl aged 2-10 years in good health.

This chain joins TRBV20-1 and TRBJ2-3; the D is unclear. Trimming removed 3 bases from V and 5 bases from J, with 15 bases in between. The CDR3 is made up of 14 amino acids. Germline CDR1 DFQATT, CDR2 SNEGSKA (reference sequence). CDR3 nucleotide sequence: TGCAGTGCTAGTTACTCCGGAGTAAAAGATACGCAGTATTTT. Amino acid sequence: CSASYSGVKDTQYF.

This clonotype was recorded a few times. The chain joins TRBV14 to TRBJ2-7, with TRBD1 matching over 8 bases. Germline lookup yields CDR1 SGHDN and CDR2 FVKESK. V lost 3 bases to trimming and J lost 3 bases; unmatched junction nucleotides: 7. The CDR3 contains 15 residues. CDR3 bases: TGTGCCAGCAGCCATCGTCCGGGACAGGTCTACGAGCAGTACTTC. Protein product: CASSHRPGQVYEQYF. The variable domain in full, completed from reference TRBV14 and TRBJ2-7, reads EAGVTQFPSHSVIEKGQTVTLRCDPISGHDNLYWYRRVMGKEIKFLLHFVKESKQDESGMPNNRFLAERTGGTYSTLKVQPAELEDSGVYFCASSHRPGQVYEQYFGPGTRLTVT.

This clonotype has more than one count but fewer than ten. V and J are TRBV3-1 and TRBJ1-1; D is unresolved. Germline CDR1 is LGHDT and CDR2 is YNNKEL (reference sequence). Trimming left V 0 bases short and J 0 bases short, with 5 bases between. This CDR3 is 14 amino acids long. The CDR3 sequence: CASSQDSLNTEAFF. The CDR3, as DNA: TGTGCCAGCAGCCAAGATTCTCTGAACACTGAAGCTTTCTTT.

The V call is TRBV3-1, the J call TRBJ2-5; 8 bases map to TRBD2. V gave up 4 bases and J gave up 1 base; unmatched junction bases: 11. Germline V lookup: CDR1 LGHDT, CDR2 YNNKEL (reference sequence). The CDR3 runs to 17 residues. DNA of the CDR3: TGTGCCAGCAGCCGGTTTCGGATTAGCGGGGTCCAAGAGACCCAGTACTTC. Its translation is CASSRFRISGVQETQYF.

The gene calls are TRBV19 and TRBJ2-5; D unresolved. Trimming shortened V by 4 bases and J by 4 bases, and 16 bases separated the two germline ends. The CDR3 totals 15 residues. CDR1 and CDR2 from the germline V gene are LNHDA and SQIVND (reference sequence). The CDR3 region has the DNA TGTGCCAGTAGTACATTCAGGTCCTGGGGAGAGACCCAGTACTTC. It is translated as CASSTFRSWGETQYF.

The count of this clonotype is one. This chain joins TRBV4-1 and TRBJ2-7; perhaps TRBD2 as D (6 bases). V was pared by 2 bases and J by 1 base, with 15 bases between. This CDR3 has 16 amino acids. CDR1 MGHRA and CDR2 YSYEKL come from the germline V gene. CDR3 loop: CASSQNWPSESYEQYF. In nucleotides, the CDR3 is TGCGCCAGCAGCCAAAATTGGCCTAGCGAGTCCTACGAGCAGTACTTC.

This chain uses TRBV3-1 with TRBJ2-2; 13 bases fit TRBD2. The length of the CDR3 is 17 residues. V trimming: 4 bases; J trimming: 7 bases; junction bases outside the gene matches: 9. CDR1 and CDR2 (germline): LGHDT, YNNKEL (reference sequence). In nucleotides, the CDR3 is TGTGCCAGCAGCCCGGGACTAGCGGGACAGAGGGGCGGGGAGCTGTTTTTT. It yields the protein CASSPGLAGQRGGELFF.

The sample holds a few counts of this clonotype. The chain has TRBV7-6 and TRBJ1-3; a possible D gene is TRBD1 (5 bases). Deletions cut 5 bases from V and 2 bases from J, with 16 bases between. CDR1 and CDR2 from the germline V gene are SGHVS and FNYEAQ. This CDR3 has 16 residues. The CDR3 sequence is CASSPGVTVTGNTIYF. CDR3 sequence (DNA): TGTGCCAGCAGCCCGGGGGTCACAGTAACTGGAAACACCATATATTTT.

This chain uses TRBV24-1 with TRBJ2-1; the match to TRBD1 covers 7 bases. Trimming cost V 4 bases and J 7 bases; bases outside gene matches: 18. CDR1 is KGHDR and CDR2 is SFDVKD in the germline V gene. This CDR3 contains 18 residues. The CDR3: CATSEPAGTSTGRNEQFF. CDR3 DNA sequence: TGTGCCACCAGTGAACCCGCAGGTACTTCGACAGGGCGGAATGAGCAGTTCTTC.

The rearrangement joins TRBV19 to TRBJ1-6; D uncertain. The length of the CDR3 is 17 residues. CDR1 LNHDA and CDR2 SQIVND come from the germline V gene (reference sequence). The germline V and J ends were trimmed by 3 bases and 0 bases, with 12 bases remaining between them. CDR3 sequence: CASSIWKQSSYNSPLHF. Here the CDR3 DNA reads TGTGCCAGTAGTATTTGGAAGCAAAGCTCCTATAATTCACCCCTCCACTTT. The full variable domain, with the rest looked up from reference TRBV19 and TRBJ1-6, is DGGITQSPKYLFRKEGQNVTLSCEQNLNHDAMYWYRQDPGQGLRLIYYSQIVNDFQKGDIAEGYSVSREKKESFPLTVTSAQKNPTAFYLCASSIWKQSSYNSPLHFGNGTRLTVT.